These 29 T cell receptor beta chains share one sample of origin, sequenced in a study of metastatic and nonmetastatic thyroid tumors. No patient had received any treatment before thyroid surgery. TCRdb recomputed clones from the PCR reads via MiXCR. The sample lists some 19,000 clones; roughly a sixth were seen once. Sequenced: blood. The origin of the receptors is a female donor with papillary thyroid cancer or a benign thyroid nodule (not recorded which). Some clones in this sample may be carry-over from other donors' samples.

This clone appeared many times. Sequence at one end of the junction differs from germline and may be a read error. Other DNA sequences in this sample translate to the same CDR3. This rearrangement joins TRBV18 to TRBJ2-2; D gene unclear. Germline V gene sequence: CDR1 KGHSH, CDR2 LQKENI. CDR3 size: 14 residues. The chain's CDR3 is CASSLDTNAGELFF. Written as DNA, the CDR3 is TGTGCCAGCTCCCTCGACACGAACGCCGGGGAGCTGTTTTTT.

This clone was picked up many times. The chain uses TRBV4-1 and TRBJ2-5, with D perhaps matching TRBD1 (6 bases). The V gene's germline CDR1 is MGHRA and CDR2 YSYEKL. V was clipped by 5 bases and J by 2 bases, with 18 bases between them. The CDR3 is 16 residues long. In DNA form, the CDR3 reads TGCGCCAGCAGCATCCAACAGGGCCGGGCTCAAGAGACCCAGTACTTC. Protein sequence: CASSIQQGRAQETQYF.

This clone was detected many times. This chain links TRBV24-1 with TRBJ2-1, with 7 bases lining up with TRBD2. In germline, CDR1 is KGHDR, CDR2 SFDVKD. There are 15 residues in the CDR3. V lost 6 bases, J lost 6 bases, and 10 bases stayed unmatched. The CDR3 nucleotides read TGTGCCACCAGTCATGTGGGAATAGCGGGCAATGAGCAGTTCTTC. Translation gives CATSHVGIAGNEQFF.

This clone was seen at least ten times. V gene TRBV5-6 combines with J gene TRBJ2-7; no clear D. Germline-derived CDR1 and CDR2 are SGHDT and YYEEEE. CDR3 length: 11 amino acids. V shed 0 bases and J shed 4 bases, with 2 bases lying between them. The DNA of the CDR3 is TGTGCCAGCAGCTTGGCGTACGAGCAGTACTTC. It encodes CASSLAYEQYF.

At least ten counts were recorded for this clone. The V and J genes are TRBV7-9 and TRBJ2-6; the D is unclear. From germline, CDR1 is SEHNR and CDR2 FQNEAQ (reference sequence). Trimming shortened V by 6 bases and J by 1 base, and 7 bases separated the two germline ends. The CDR3 is 14 amino acids. The CDR3 is CASRVGSGANVLTF. DNA for the CDR3: TGTGCCAGCAGAGTGGGATCTGGGGCCAACGTCCTGACTTTC.

The chain carries TRBV11-1 and TRBJ2-7; 11 bases agree with TRBD2. V lost 6 bases, J lost 4 bases, and 17 bases stayed unmatched. The CDR3 covers 18 residues. Per germline, CDR1 SGHAT and CDR2 FQDESV (reference sequence). The CDR3 DNA is TGTGCCAGCAGTACGATATTGGCACCTAGCGGGAGGCAGTACGAGCAGTACTTC. This encodes CASSTILAPSGRQYEQYF.

This sequence joins TRBV5-1 and TRBJ2-3; tentatively, D is TRBD1 or TRBD2 (6 bases each). The CDR3 length is 14 residues. The V gene's germline CDR1 is SGHRS and CDR2 YFSETQ. Trimming stripped 6 bases from V and 4 bases from J, with 15 bases between. In DNA form, the CDR3 reads TGCGCCAGCAACGTGTACAGGGAGGCAGATACGCAGTATTTT. It encodes CASNVYREADTQYF.

The chain joins TRBV28 to TRBJ1-5; a possible D gene is TRBD1 (6 bases). Germline V CDR1 and CDR2: MDHEN, SYDVKM. This CDR3 region has 14 residues. Trimming cost V 7 bases and J 2 bases, with 12 bases left between them. CDR3 in DNA: TGTGCCAGCATAGGACAGTCGGGCAATCAGCCCCAGCATTTT. Its translation: CASIGQSGNQPQHF.

At least ten counts were recorded for this clone. The CDR3 coding sequence is TGCGCCAGCAGCCAAGATCGGGACAGGGCTAACTTACTGGGGTATGGCTACACCTTC. It codes for CASSQDRDRANLLGYGYTF. The chain combines TRBV4-1 with TRBJ1-2, with 9 positions matching TRBD1. The CDR3 consists of 19 residues. Trimming cost V 0 bases and J 5 bases; bases outside gene matches: 16. Per the germline V gene, CDR1 is MGHRA and CDR2 is YSYEKL.

Ten or more counts support this clone. The chain employs TRBV5-1 and TRBJ2-2; maybe TRBD2 (5 bases). The CDR3 length is 13 residues. V shed 3 bases and J shed 6 bases, with 9 bases lying between them. Germline V gene sequence: CDR1 SGHRS, CDR2 YFSETQ. This CDR3 reads CASSSGGPGELFF. CDR3 nucleotides: TGCGCCAGCAGCTCAGGAGGTCCCGGGGAGCTGTTTTTT. Supplemented by reference TRBV5-1 and TRBJ2-2, the full variable domain reads KAGVTQTPRYLIKTRGQQVTLSCSPISGHRSVSWYQQTPGQGLQFLFEYFSETQRNKGNFPGRFSGRQFSNSRSEMNVSTLELGDSALYLCASSSGGPGELFFGEGSRLTVL.

This clone was detected ten times or more. CDR3 nucleotide sequence: TGTGCCAGCAGCTTAGCGGGAGGGCCTTTCAATGAGCAGTTCTTC. As protein: CASSLAGGPFNEQFF. This chain links TRBV14 with TRBJ2-1; 11 bases agree with TRBD2. V shed 5 bases, J shed 6 bases, and the junction held 6 bases outside the gene matches. CDR3 size: 15 residues. Per germline, CDR1 SGHDN and CDR2 FVKESK.

This clone was found many times. The DNA of the CDR3 is TGTGCCAGCAGCTTAGGCGGGAATAGCAATCAGCCCCAGCATTTT. Its protein product is CASSLGGNSNQPQHF. The J gene is TRBJ1-5, the V gene TRBV7-2; D unresolved. V lost 1 base to trimming and J lost 0 bases, with 7 bases between them. The CDR3 is 15 residues long. Germline CDR1 is SGHTA and CDR2 is FQGNSA.

This clone showed up many times. Given a much more abundant clone one base away, this may be a read error. The same CDR3 also results from other DNA sequences found in this sample. V usage is TRBV7-3 and J usage is TRBJ2-2; the D call may be TRBD1 or TRBD2 (5 bases each). The CDR3 sequence is 15 residues long. The germline CDR1 and CDR2 sequences are SGHTA and FQGTGA. Trimming took off 2 bases at V and 1 base at J, with 8 bases between the two ends. Here the CDR3 DNA reads TGTGCCAGCAGCTTACTTGGGGGGAACACCGGGGAGCTGTTTTTT. As protein: CASSLLGGNTGELFF.

The sample holds many counts of this clone. V gene TRBV5-1 combines with J gene TRBJ2-3; 7 bases map to TRBD2. CDR1 and CDR2 (germline): SGHRS, YFSETQ. V lost 4 bases, J lost 5 bases, and 10 bases stayed unmatched. The length of the CDR3 is 15 residues. The CDR3, as DNA: TGCGCCAGCAGCCTCTCCTCTAGCGGCCGAGATACGCAGTATTTT. This sequence encodes CASSLSSSGRDTQYF. The complete variable domain, with remaining parts taken from reference TRBV5-1 and TRBJ2-3, reads KAGVTQTPRYLIKTRGQQVTLSCSPISGHRSVSWYQQTPGQGLQFLFEYFSETQRNKGNFPGRFSGRQFSNSRSEMNVSTLELGDSALYLCASSLSSSGRDTQYFGPGTRLTVL.

This clone was detected ten times or more. V is TRBV28 and J is TRBJ2-1; possibly TRBD1 or TRBD2 for D (6 bases each). The ends were cut back, 3 bases at V and 3 bases at J, with 12 bases in the middle. Germline loops: CDR1 MDHEN, CDR2 SYDVKM. The CDR3 is 15 amino acids. CDR3: CASSFGGTFYNEQFF. In DNA form, the CDR3 reads TGTGCCAGCAGTTTCGGCGGGACATTCTACAATGAGCAGTTCTTC.

This clone was observed at least ten times. The rearrangement uses TRBV7-3 and TRBJ2-6, with 8 bases aligning to TRBD1. The V segment lost 5 bases and the J segment 1 base; nucleotides outside the gene matches: 7. The CDR3 has 17 amino acids. Germline CDR1 and CDR2: SGHTA and FQGTGA. In nucleotides, the CDR3 is TGTGCCAGCAGCCCCGGACAGGGAAGGTCTGGGGCCAACGTCCTGACTTTC. The encoded protein is CASSPGQGRSGANVLTF.

In its sample, this clone was seen many times. The V and J genes are TRBV7-6 and TRBJ2-5; 14 positions match TRBD2. V dropped 0 bases and J dropped 5; count of bases not matched to a gene: 8. The CDR3 runs 18 residues. Per the germline V gene, CDR1 is SGHVS and CDR2 is FNYEAQ. The CDR3: CASSLAGTSGRGLETQYF. The CDR3 DNA follows: TGTGCCAGCAGCTTAGCGGGGACTAGCGGGAGAGGGCTCGAGACCCAGTACTTC.

This clone was counted a few times. Given a much more abundant clone one base away, this may be a read error. The genes are TRBV6-1 and TRBJ1-2, with no clear D. Trimming shortened V by 6 bases and J by 0 bases, and 14 bases separated the two germline ends. Per germline, CDR1 MNHNS and CDR2 SASEGT. This CDR3 comprises 15 residues. CDR3 amino acids: CASRESEGPNYGYTF. The CDR3 DNA reads as TGTGCCAGCAGGGAATCGGAGGGCCCTAACTATGGCTACACCTTC.

Only a few counts were recorded for this clone. Germline and junction disagree at one end, which may indicate a read error. This sample includes further DNA sequences coding for the same CDR3. The chain carries TRBV28 and TRBJ1-5; D gene ambiguous. From germline, CDR1 is MDHEN and CDR2 SYDVKM. There are 14 residues in the CDR3. The CDR3 is CASSLIHRNQPQHF. CDR3 sequence (DNA): TGTGCCAGCAGTTTGATACACCGGAATCAGCCCCAGCATTTC.

This clone has a count of ten or more. V gene TRBV19 combines with J gene TRBJ2-7, with 7 bases lining up with TRBD1. Germline CDR1 and CDR2: LNHDA and SQIVND (reference sequence). The junction had 9 bases not matched to a gene; V was cut back by 1 base and J by 3 bases. The CDR3 loop spans 16 amino acids. CDR3 nucleotide sequence: TGTGCCAGTAGTATAGGGTTGGACAGGTCCCTCTACGAGCAGTACTTC. Protein sequence: CASSIGLDRSLYEQYF.

The rearrangement joins TRBV18 to TRBJ1-6; weak D call: TRBD1 (6 bases). Germline CDR1 is KGHSH and CDR2 is LQKENI. The CDR3 spans 16 residues. V lost 2 bases, J lost 6 bases, and 14 bases lay in between. The CDR3 sequence: CASSPGGRPGNSPLHF. The CDR3 bases are TGTGCCAGCTCACCAGGGGGGCGCCCCGGTAATTCACCCCTCCACTTT.

This clone was counted only a few times. J is TRBJ2-1 and V is TRBV10-3; 9 bases map to TRBD2. Germline assignment: CDR1 ENHRY and CDR2 SYGVKD. This CDR3 has 16 residues. The trim removed 7 bases at V and 2 bases at J, leaving 9 bases unmatched. CDR3 protein: CAINPNSGSPYNEQFF. The CDR3 DNA sequence: TGTGCCATCAACCCAAATAGCGGGAGCCCCTACAATGAGCAGTTCTTC.

In this sample, this clone turned up many times. The rearrangement links TRBV3-1 to TRBJ2-7; D not resolved. CDR1 LGHDT and CDR2 YNNKEL come from the germline V gene (reference sequence). Trimming shortened V by 1 base and J by 3 bases, and 10 bases separated the two germline ends. This CDR3 contains 14 residues. CDR3: CASSQVVGIYEQYF. In DNA form, the CDR3 reads TGTGCCAGCAGCCAAGTGGTAGGGATCTACGAGCAGTACTTC.

This clone has ten or more counts. The chain combines TRBV5-1 with TRBJ1-4, with D possibly matching TRBD1 (6 bases). In germline, CDR1 is SGHRS, CDR2 YFSETQ. The CDR3 spans 15 residues. V lost 2 bases and J 7 bases, leaving 15 bases between the germline ends. CDR3 loop: CASSLTGAHPEKLFF. The CDR3 DNA follows: TGCGCCAGCAGCTTAACGGGGGCGCATCCTGAAAAACTGTTTTTT.

This clone was counted between two and nine times. One base away lies a much larger clone, so this may be a sequencing read error. V and J are TRBV28 and TRBJ1-4; tentative D call: TRBD1 (6 bases). The length of the CDR3 is 14 residues. Germline lookup yields CDR1 MDHEN and CDR2 SYDVKM. The CDR3 DNA follows: TGTGCCAGCAGTTTGGCAGGGGCGAGGGAAAAACTGCTTTTT. It is translated as CASSLAGAREKLLF.

This clone was seen at least ten times. The chain links TRBV20-1 to TRBJ2-7; perhaps TRBD2 as D (5 bases). The germline V gene has CDR1 DFQATT and CDR2 SNEGSKA (reference sequence). Trimming removed 6 bases at V and 5 bases at J, with 17 bases between. This CDR3 is 13 amino acids long. The CDR3 DNA follows: TGCAGTGCCCCTACGGGATCCCTTGACGAGCAGTACTTC. It codes for CSAPTGSLDEQYF.

This clone has ten or more counts. CDR3 in amino acids: CASSEERQSPLHF. The CDR3 DNA reads TGTGCCAGCAGTGAAGAGAGGCAATCACCCCTCCACTTT. This chain uses TRBV6-1 with TRBJ1-6, with unresolved D. V lost 1 base to trimming and J lost 10 bases, with 8 bases between them. This CDR3 has 13 amino acids. Germline V CDR1 and CDR2: MNHNS, SASEGT.

Comments on this clone: One base away lies a much larger clone, so this may be a sequencing read error. The identical CDR3 is also encoded by other nucleotide sequences in the sample. The J gene is TRBJ2-3, the V gene TRBV18; D may be TRBD1 (5 bases). CDR1 is KGHSH, CDR2 LQKENI, per germline. The CDR3 is made up of 14 amino acids. Trimming pared 2 bases from V and 6 bases from J, leaving 12 bases between. In DNA form, the CDR3 reads TGTGCCAGCTCACCAGCGACAGACACGGATACGCAGTATTTT. This sequence encodes CASSPATDTDTQYF.

This clone has ten or more counts. The chain links TRBV20-1 to TRBJ2-7; 8 bases align to TRBD2. The length of the CDR3 is 14 residues. V gave up 0 bases and J gave up 3 bases; unmatched junction bases: 4. Germline V gene data show CDR1 as DFQATT and CDR2 as SNEGSKA (reference sequence). For the CDR3, the DNA is TGCAGTGCTAGAGATTCGCGGGAGGTCTACGAGCAGTACTTC. Translation: CSARDSREVYEQYF.